At least ten counts were recorded for the clone carrying this TCR beta chain. Its antigen is not known. The sample is drawn from a study of cytomegalovirus exposure and HLA in healthy donors. Study-level background: Early released data had around 89 million unique TCRs, all coming from HLA-typed donors. Study-level findings and limits: What TCR beta sequences reportedly achieved was accurate prediction of HLA-A and HLA-B alleles in most subjects. Across donors, sequencing depth was assumed by presence/absence analyses to be roughly uniform. The listing of roughly 160 TCR beta chains classed them as cytomegalovirus-associated.

Both 60 Vbeta primers and 13 Jbeta primers went into the PCR. This table comes from immunoSEQ multiplex PCR, and its TCRdb copy is limited to in-frame clones, with some not included. The sample lists under 200,000 clones, approximately 80% occurring once. The CDR3 has 14 residues. The germline V gene encodes CDR1 LGHNA and CDR2 YNFKEQ. V shed 1 base and J shed 1 base, with 7 bases lying between them. Sequencing used PBMCs. The TCR comes from a man between 25 and 39 years old in good health and CMV-seropositive. The V gene is TRBV4-2, the J gene TRBJ1-1; D uncertain. The DNA for the CDR3 is TGTGCCAGCAGCCAAGGCGATAGGAACACTGAAGCTTTCTTT. Amino acid sequence: CASSQGDRNTEAFF.